The clone carrying this T cell receptor beta chain was counted a single time. The target antigen is unknown. Repertoires were generated with immunoSEQ multiplex PCR, while TCRdb's copy carries only in-frame clones and drops some. The sample has around 980,000 clones; 70% to 80% are singletons. The sample originates from a study of shared clonotypes between healthy human individuals. The study, taken as a whole, reports: Though the depth was large, rarefaction showed that sorted-subset sequencing was incomplete.

The CDR3 is made up of 14 amino acids. With 3 bases clipped from V and 6 bases from J, the junction kept 5 bases outside the gene matches. The germline V gene encodes CDR1 MGHDK and CDR2 SYGVNS. J is TRBJ2-4 and V is TRBV25-1; the match to TRBD1 covers 7 bases. The specimen was memory CD4+ T cells from PBMCs. As to subset: CD45RA-negative fraction. The clonotype originates from a young man in good health. Some clones in this sample may be carry-over from other donors' samples. The chain's CDR3 is CASSETGWGNIQYF. In nucleotides, the CDR3 is TGTGCCAGCAGTGAGACAGGGTGGGGAAACATTCAGTACTTC.